This T cell receptor (beta chain) appears in the sequencing data of a study of cytomegalovirus exposure and HLA in healthy donors. This PCR relied on a set of 60 Vbeta primers and 13 Jbeta primers. Sequenced by immunoSEQ multiplex PCR; TCRdb stores in-frame clones only, minus some. This table has almost 80,000 clones, 67% appearing once. Trimming cost V 10 bases and J 7 bases; bases outside gene matches: 13. Germline lookup yields CDR1 LNHDA and CDR2 SQIVND (reference sequence). The CDR3 has 15 residues. Sequencing used PBMCs. The chain has TRBV19 and TRBJ2-2; TRBD2 matches 9 bases. This clonotype originated in a woman in her forties or fifties in good health and CMV-seropositive. The CDR3: CATKAGGGASGELFF. In nucleotides, the CDR3 is TGTGCCACAAAGGCCGGCGGGGGGGCCAGCGGGGAGCTGTTTTTT.